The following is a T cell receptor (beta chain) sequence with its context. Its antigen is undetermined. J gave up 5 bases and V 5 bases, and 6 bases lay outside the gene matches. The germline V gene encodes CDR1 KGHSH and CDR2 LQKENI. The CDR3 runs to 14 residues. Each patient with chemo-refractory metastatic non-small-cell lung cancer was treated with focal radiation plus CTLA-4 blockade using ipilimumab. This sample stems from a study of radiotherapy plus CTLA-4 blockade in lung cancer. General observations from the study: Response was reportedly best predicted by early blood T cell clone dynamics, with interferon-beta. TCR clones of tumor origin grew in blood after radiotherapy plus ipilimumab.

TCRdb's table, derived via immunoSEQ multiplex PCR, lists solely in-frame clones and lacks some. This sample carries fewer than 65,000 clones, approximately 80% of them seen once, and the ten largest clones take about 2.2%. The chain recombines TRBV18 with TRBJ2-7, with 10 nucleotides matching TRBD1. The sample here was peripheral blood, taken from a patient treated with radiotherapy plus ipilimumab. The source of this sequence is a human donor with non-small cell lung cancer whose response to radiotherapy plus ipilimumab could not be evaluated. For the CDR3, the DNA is TGTGCCAGCTCATACCGGGACAGGGGTAACGAGCAGTACTTC. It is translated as CASSYRDRGNEQYF.